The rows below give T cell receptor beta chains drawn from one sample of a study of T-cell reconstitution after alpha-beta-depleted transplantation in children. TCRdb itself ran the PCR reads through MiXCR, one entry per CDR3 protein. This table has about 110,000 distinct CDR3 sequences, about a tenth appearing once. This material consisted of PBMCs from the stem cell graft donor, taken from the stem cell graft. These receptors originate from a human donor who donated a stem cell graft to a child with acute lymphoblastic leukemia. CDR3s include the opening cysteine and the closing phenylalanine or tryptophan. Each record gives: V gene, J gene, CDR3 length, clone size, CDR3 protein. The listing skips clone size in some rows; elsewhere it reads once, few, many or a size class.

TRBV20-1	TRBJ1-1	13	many	CSAEGQSNTEAFF
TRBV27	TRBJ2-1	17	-	CASSPRLAGGIYNEQFF
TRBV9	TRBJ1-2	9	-	CASNPTLIF
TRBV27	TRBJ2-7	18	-	CASRIQARASGSSYEQYF
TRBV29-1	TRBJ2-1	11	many	CSVGVKYEQFF
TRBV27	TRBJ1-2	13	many	CASSLRQGGGYTF
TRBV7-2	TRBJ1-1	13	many	CASSLRQATATFF
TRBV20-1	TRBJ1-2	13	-	CSATLDTDYGYTF
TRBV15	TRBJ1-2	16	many	CATSRDLGASNYGYTF
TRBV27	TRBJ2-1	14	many	CASSLNAVYNEQFF
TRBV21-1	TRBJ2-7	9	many	CASRDEQYF
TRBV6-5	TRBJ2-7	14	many	CASTYLDPGYEQYF
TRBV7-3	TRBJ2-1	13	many	CASSLSFPNEQFF
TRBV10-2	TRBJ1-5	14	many	CASSESHSNQPQHF
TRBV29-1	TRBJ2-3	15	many	CSLQGASGSTDTQYF
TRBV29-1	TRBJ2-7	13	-	CSVEAGANHEQYF
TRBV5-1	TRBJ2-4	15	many	CASQDWGEGLNIQYF
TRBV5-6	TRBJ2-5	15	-	CAIGAGVLLGETQYF
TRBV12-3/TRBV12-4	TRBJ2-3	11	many	CASGTADTQYF
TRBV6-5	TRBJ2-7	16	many	CASSPPPQGLGGEQYF
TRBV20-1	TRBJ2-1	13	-	CSAWGATSNEQFF
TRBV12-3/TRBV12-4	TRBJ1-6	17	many	CASTSRDSSSYNSPLHF
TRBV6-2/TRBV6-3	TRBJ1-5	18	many	CASSSDSGLGYSNQPQHF
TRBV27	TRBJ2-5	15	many	CASSSGRGTQETQYF
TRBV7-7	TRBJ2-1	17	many	CASTPTGAGTAYNEQFF
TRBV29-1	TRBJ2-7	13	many	CSVVDALLPEQYF
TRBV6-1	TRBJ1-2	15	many	CASNTRQGSYYGYTF
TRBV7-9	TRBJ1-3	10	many	CASSGNTIYF
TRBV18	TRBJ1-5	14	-	CASSPTVGSEPQHF
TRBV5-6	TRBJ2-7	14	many	CASSLPGAIYEQYF
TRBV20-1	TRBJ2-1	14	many	CSARTSGSYNEQFF
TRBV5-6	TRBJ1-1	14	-	CASSAGTTNTEAFF
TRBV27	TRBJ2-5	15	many	CASSLSDSRGETQYF
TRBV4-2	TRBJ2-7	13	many	CASSQGGGGEQYF
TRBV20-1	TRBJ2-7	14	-	CSASLTSGRYEQYF
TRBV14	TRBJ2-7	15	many	CASSQEGLATYEQYF
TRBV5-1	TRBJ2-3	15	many	CASSLERHRTDTQYF
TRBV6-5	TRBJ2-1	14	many	CASSSTGARGEQFF
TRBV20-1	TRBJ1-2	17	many	CSASPRQGVSTPYGYTF
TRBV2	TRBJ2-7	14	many	CASLGGQQAYEQYF
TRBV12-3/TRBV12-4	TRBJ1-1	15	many	CASKTPGQWGTEAFF
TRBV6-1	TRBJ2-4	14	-	CASSVDRGKNIQYF
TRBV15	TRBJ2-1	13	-	CATGGSTQYEQFF
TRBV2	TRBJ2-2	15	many	CASTRRDLTAGELFF
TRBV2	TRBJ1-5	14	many	CASRGPGGRQPQHF
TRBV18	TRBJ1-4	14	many	CASSPTGSNEKLFF
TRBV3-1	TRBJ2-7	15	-	CASSEVAGRIYEQYF
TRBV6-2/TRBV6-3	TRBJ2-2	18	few	CASSYPTSGRGRTGELFF
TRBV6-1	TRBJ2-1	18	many	CASSPMGEGLAGDNEQFF